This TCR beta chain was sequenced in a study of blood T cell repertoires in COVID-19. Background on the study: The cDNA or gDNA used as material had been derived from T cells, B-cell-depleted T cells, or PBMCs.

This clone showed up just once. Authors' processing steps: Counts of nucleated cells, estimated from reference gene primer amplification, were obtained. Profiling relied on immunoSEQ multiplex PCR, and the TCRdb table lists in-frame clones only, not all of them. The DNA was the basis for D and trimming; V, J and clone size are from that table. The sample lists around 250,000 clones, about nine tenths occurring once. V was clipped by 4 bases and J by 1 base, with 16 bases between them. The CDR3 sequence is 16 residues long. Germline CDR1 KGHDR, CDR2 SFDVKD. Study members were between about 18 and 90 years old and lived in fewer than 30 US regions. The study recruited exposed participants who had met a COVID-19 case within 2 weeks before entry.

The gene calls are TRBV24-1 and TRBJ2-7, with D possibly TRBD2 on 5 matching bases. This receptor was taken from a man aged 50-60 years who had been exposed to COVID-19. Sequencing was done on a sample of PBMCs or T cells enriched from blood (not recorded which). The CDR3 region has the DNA TGTGCCACCAGTGAGATAGGGCTTAGCGAGTCCTACGAGCAGTACGTC. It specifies CATSEIGLSESYEQYV.